The 11 T cell receptor beta chains below all came from one sample that was sequenced in a study of blood T cell repertoires in COVID-19. Some clones are missing from TCRdb's copy, which holds only in-frame ones; the method was immunoSEQ multiplex PCR. Among 150,000 or so clones listed, roughly nine tenths were seen once. Sequencing was done on a sample of PBMCs or T cells enriched from blood (not recorded which). Every receptor here comes from a human donor with acute COVID-19. The donor label of this sample is uncertain.

V is TRBV29-1 and J is TRBJ1-1, with D possibly matching TRBD1 (6 bases). The germline CDR1 and CDR2 sequences are SQVTM and ANQGSEA. V was pared by 2 bases and J by 1 base, with 8 bases between. The CDR3 is 13 residues long. CDR3 loop: CSVETGQNTEAFF. The CDR3 DNA reads as TGCAGCGTTGAAACAGGGCAGAACACTGAAGCTTTCTTT.

The V call is TRBV4-1, the J call TRBJ2-5; TRBD1 might be the D (6 bases). With 2 bases removed from V and 1 base from J, the gap between germline ends came to 14 bases. The CDR3 extends over 16 amino acids. Looked up from germline, CDR1 is MGHRA and CDR2 is YSYEKL. In nucleotides, the CDR3 is TGCGCCAGCAGCCAAATAACAGGGAAGCCCCAAGAGACCCAGTACTTC. It specifies CASSQITGKPQETQYF.

The chain links TRBV19 to TRBJ1-5; the D is unclear. The CDR3 is 16 amino acids. Trimming left V 1 base short and J 7 bases short, with 17 bases between. Germline-derived CDR1 and CDR2 are LNHDA and SQIVND (reference sequence). DNA of the CDR3: TGTGCCAGTAGTATAGTAGGGTCGGCGGGAAGGCAGCCCCAGCATTTT. It is translated as CASSIVGSAGRQPQHF.

The chain uses TRBV6-5 and TRBJ2-5; 7 bases map to TRBD2. With 5 bases clipped from V and 5 bases from J, the junction kept 8 bases outside the gene matches. The CDR3 loop spans 14 amino acids. The germline V gene encodes CDR1 MNHEY and CDR2 SVGAGI. The CDR3 sequence: CASSRGAGYETQYF. Written as DNA, the CDR3 is TGTGCCAGCAGTCGCGGAGCGGGGTATGAGACCCAGTACTTC.

J is TRBJ2-6 and V is TRBV2; D possibly corresponds to TRBD2 (6 bases). CDR1 and CDR2 from the germline V gene are SNHLY and FYNNEI. The CDR3 runs 15 residues. Trimming shortened V by 1 base and J by 2 bases, and 6 bases separated the two germline ends. In DNA form, the CDR3 reads TGTGCCAGCAGTGAAGGCGGGGCTGGGGCCAACGTCCTGACTTTC. Its translation is CASSEGGAGANVLTF.

The chain has TRBV10-2 and TRBJ1-6; D unclear. The length of the CDR3 is 17 residues. With 3 bases removed from V and 5 bases from J, the gap between germline ends came to 17 bases. Germline lookup yields CDR1 WSHSY and CDR2 SAAADI. For the CDR3, the DNA is TGCGCCAGCAGTGACCCCACACGCCCGTTTAATAATTCACCCCTCCACTTT. It translates to CASSDPTRPFNNSPLHF.

This sequence joins TRBV2 and TRBJ2-5, with 9 nucleotides matching TRBD2. The V gene's germline CDR1 is SNHLY and CDR2 FYNNEI. The CDR3 consists of 12 residues. V shed 7 bases and J 7 bases; nucleotides not matched to a gene: 4. The CDR3 bases are TGTGCCAGCAAGGCTAGCGGGGCGACCCAGTACTTC. Translation: CASKASGATQYF.

The table lists this clone with a few counts. The CDR3 sequence is CASSLARDGELFF. The CDR3 DNA reads TGTGCCAGCAGCTTAGCGAGGGACGGGGAGCTGTTTTTT. The rearrangement links TRBV7-9 to TRBJ2-2, with D possibly being TRBD2 (5 bases). Germline V gene sequence: CDR1 SEHNR, CDR2 FQNEAQ (reference sequence). V gave up 0 bases and J gave up 7 bases, with 6 bases separating them. This CDR3 is 13 amino acids long.

The CDR3 DNA follows: TGTGCCAGCAGCTTAGACGGGGGTTTCACAGATACGCAGTATTTT. Protein sequence: CASSLDGGFTDTQYF. The chain links TRBV7-2 to TRBJ2-3, with D maybe TRBD2 (6 bases). Per the germline V gene, CDR1 is SGHTA and CDR2 is FQGNSA. This CDR3 contains 15 residues. The germline V and J ends were trimmed by 1 base and 2 bases, with 10 bases remaining between them.

The chain is built from TRBV30 and TRBJ1-4; a possible D gene is TRBD1 (5 bases). The CDR3 sequence is 16 residues long. The V end lost 0 bases, the J end lost 5 bases, and 16 bases lay between the germline ends. CDR1 is GTSNPN, CDR2 SVGIG, per germline (reference sequence). The CDR3 region is CAWSVWPGGSNEKLFF. As DNA, the CDR3 is TGTGCCTGGAGTGTATGGCCCGGGGGATCGAATGAAAAACTGTTTTTT.

The chain couples TRBV19 to TRBJ2-3; tentatively, D is TRBD2 (6 bases). This CDR3 has 14 residues. Germline V lookup: CDR1 LNHDA, CDR2 SQIVND (reference sequence). V dropped 1 base and J dropped 1 base, with 6 bases sitting between them. CDR3 sequence: CASSIASGTDTQYF. The CDR3 DNA reads TGTGCCAGTAGTATAGCTAGCGGCACAGATACGCAGTATTTT.